This TCR beta chain was recorded in a study of CD8 T cells in Susac syndrome. Whole-study findings and limits: Regarding the TCR sequencing and HLA analysis, the study admitted that a relatively small number of individuals were involved. The authors found no clonal expansion in Susac syndrome CD4+ T cell repertoires.

Sequencing of TCR beta was carried out in blood CD8+ and CD4+ T cells. Patients with Susac syndrome showed fulfilment of recently defined diagnostic criteria for definite or probable disease. As regards this clonotype: Its antigen is currently unknown.

The CDR3 is 13 amino acids. Germline CDR1 and CDR2: SNHLY and FYNNEI. V shed 10 bases, J shed 6 bases, and the junction held 11 bases outside the gene matches. Reverse transcription of about 0.45 to 1 ug RNA was performed with random hexamers. MiXCR was run by TCRdb on the immunoSEQ multiplex PCR reads, yielding one entry per CDR3 protein. The sample carries a few hundred thousand distinct CDR3 sequences, 94% recorded once. The specimen was CD4+ T cells from PBMCs. The rearrangement links TRBV2 to TRBJ2-7; TRBD1 aligns across 8 bases. The receptor was derived from a human donor with Susac syndrome. The CDR3 reads CAIGTGPLGEQYF. The CDR3 DNA reads TGTGCCATCGGGACAGGACCCTTGGGCGAGCAGTACTTC.